The 19 T cell receptor beta chains below come from one sample, sequenced in a study of blood T cell repertoires in COVID-19 (dated by TCRdb to the early 2020s). Library construction relied on the immunoSEQ multiplex PCR assay. TCRdb carries this immuneACCESS record with in-frame sequences only. Its versions omit some clonotypes, under half of them owing to an unresolved V gene in the studies checked, with the rest unexplained. Here the sample has roughly 68,000 clones; more than 60% occur a single time. Roughly a tenth of the sample is in the top ten clones. The sample was peripheral blood. Receptors were obtained from a woman in her 50s with acute or convalescent COVID-19.

At least ten counts were recorded for this clone. V is TRBV7-2 and J is TRBJ2-1; D is ambiguous. CDR1 and CDR2 from the germline V gene are SGHTA and FQGNSA. The CDR3 runs 15 residues. V shed 2 bases and J shed 4 bases, with 12 bases lying between them. CDR3 DNA: TGTGCCAGCAGCTTATTTGAAGCCAGGTACAATGAGCAGTTCTTC. Protein sequence: CASSLFEARYNEQFF.

The genes are TRBV5-1 and TRBJ2-2; 10 bases map to TRBD1. The CDR3 sequence is 16 residues long. Germline V gene sequence: CDR1 SGHRS, CDR2 YFSETQ. V shed 4 bases and J 6 bases; nucleotides not matched to a gene: 9. The CDR3, as DNA: TGCGCCAGCAGCGGAGCCGGGACAGGGGTCCCCGGGGAGCTGTTTTTT. This sequence encodes CASSGAGTGVPGELFF.

The rearrangement links TRBV15 to TRBJ1-1; possible D gene TRBD1, 6 bases. V was pared by 5 bases and J by 1 base, with 14 bases between. Looked up from germline, CDR1 is LNHNV and CDR2 is YYDKDF (reference sequence). The CDR3 is 15 amino acids. CDR3 loop: CATSGDTGRNTEAFF. CDR3 bases: TGTGCCACCAGCGGCGACACAGGGAGGAACACTGAAGCTTTCTTT.

This clone was picked up a small number of times. The rearrangement links TRBV6-5 to TRBJ2-5, with D unclear. The CDR3 is 12 amino acids. Germline CDR1 MNHEY, CDR2 SVGAGI. V was clipped by 6 bases and J by 2 bases, with 7 bases between them. CDR3: CASRAPQETQYF. CDR3 DNA sequence: TGTGCCAGCAGAGCGCCTCAAGAGACCCAGTACTTC.

This clone was seen a single time. This sequence joins TRBV9 and TRBJ1-4; maybe TRBD1 (5 bases). Germline V gives CDR1 SGDLS, CDR2 YYNGEE. Between the trimmed V and J ends, which lost 0 bases and 6 bases, there was a span of 12 bases. This CDR3 comprises 15 residues. Here the CDR3 reads CASSVGVGQDEKLFF. The DNA of the CDR3 is TGTGCCAGCAGCGTAGGGGTGGGGCAGGATGAAAAACTGTTTTTT.

The CDR3 DNA sequence: TGTGCCAGCAGCTTACAAATGAACACTGAAGCTTTCTTT. Residues: CASSLQMNTEAFF. This chain uses TRBV7-2 with TRBJ1-1, with D uncertain. Trimming cost V 2 bases and J 0 bases, with 4 bases left between them. Germline loops: CDR1 SGHTA, CDR2 FQGNSA. The CDR3 is 13 amino acids.

The chain joins TRBV6-6 to TRBJ2-7; 7 bases match TRBD2. With 6 bases clipped from V and 3 bases from J, the junction kept 2 bases outside the gene matches. CDR1 and CDR2 from the germline V gene are MNHNY and SVGAGI (reference sequence). The CDR3 spans 12 residues. The chain's CDR3 is CASRRTSYEQYF. For the CDR3, the DNA is TGTGCCAGCAGACGGACTAGCTACGAGCAGTACTTC.

The rearrangement uses TRBV18 and TRBJ1-5; a weak D match, TRBD1 (6 bases). V dropped 6 bases and J dropped 3 bases, with 15 bases sitting between them. The CDR3 has 15 amino acids. Germline V gene data show CDR1 as KGHSH and CDR2 as LQKENI. The CDR3 coding sequence is TGTGCCAGCTCCCCCGATGCAGGGGACAATCAGCCCCAGCATTTT. As protein: CASSPDAGDNQPQHF. Full variable domain (missing parts from reference TRBV18 and TRBJ1-5): NAGVMQNPRHLVRRRGQEARLRCSPMKGHSHVYWYRQLPEEGLKFMVYLQKENIIDESGMPKERFSAEFPKEGPSILRIQQVVRGDSAAYFCASSPDAGDNQPQHFGDGTRLSIL.

J is TRBJ1-6 and V is TRBV27; 7 nucleotides align to TRBD1. After removal of 6 bases from V and 0 bases from J, the junction contained 8 bases not matched to a gene. The CDR3 spans 17 residues. Germline values: CDR1 MNHEY, CDR2 SMNVEV (reference sequence). The CDR3, as DNA: TGTGCCAGCAGCCCCTTTTGGACAGGCTCCTATAATTCACCCCTCCACTTT. Residues: CASSPFWTGSYNSPLHF.

The V gene is TRBV7-2, the J gene TRBJ1-2; D uncertain. This CDR3 contains 12 residues. Looked up from germline, CDR1 is SGHTA and CDR2 is FQGNSA. V lost 5 bases and J 4 bases, leaving 8 bases between the germline ends. This CDR3 reads CASSARSYGYTF. The CDR3 bases are TGTGCCAGCAGCGCACGGAGCTATGGCTACACCTTC.

The chain uses TRBV5-4 and TRBJ1-4; 7 bases map to TRBD1. Germline V gene sequence: CDR1 SGHNT, CDR2 YYREEE (reference sequence). The CDR3 is 15 amino acids. V gave up 4 bases and J gave up 4 bases; unmatched junction bases: 7. The CDR3 region is CASSQPGQSNEKLFF. The CDR3 DNA reads as TGTGCCAGCAGCCAACCGGGACAGAGTAATGAAAAACTGTTTTTT. Variable domain in full (rest from reference TRBV5-4 and TRBJ1-4): ETGVTQSPTHLIKTRGQQVTLRCSSQSGHNTVSWYQQALGQGPQFIFQYYREEENGRGNFPPRFSGLQFPNYSSELNVNALELDDSALYLCASSQPGQSNEKLFFGSGTQLSVL.

This clone was recorded only once. The rearrangement joins TRBV19 to TRBJ1-5; D is undetermined. The V gene's germline CDR1 is LNHDA and CDR2 SQIVND (reference sequence). V was cut by 5 bases and J by 0 bases, with 8 bases left in between. This CDR3 has 14 residues. In DNA form, the CDR3 reads TGTGCCAGTAGTGAGACTTATAGCAATCAGCCCCAGCATTTT. Translated, it gives CASSETYSNQPQHF.

This clone showed up just a few times. This sequence joins TRBV5-4 and TRBJ2-1; maybe TRBD2 (6 bases). Germline V gives CDR1 SGHNT, CDR2 YYREEE (reference sequence). This CDR3 has 15 residues. Trimming removed 3 bases at V and 6 bases at J, with 16 bases between. CDR3: CASSSSGVAINEQFF. CDR3 nucleotide sequence: TGTGCCAGCAGCTCATCGGGGGTCGCGATCAATGAGCAGTTCTTC.

The J gene is TRBJ1-1, the V gene TRBV7-2; D might be TRBD1 (5 bases). Germline CDR1 and CDR2: SGHTA and FQGNSA. The V gene lost 6 bases and the J gene lost 1 base, with 9 bases spanning the gap. CDR3 size: 13 residues. DNA of the CDR3: TGTGCCAGCAGATTAAGGGGGAACACTGAAGCTTTCTTT. Protein product: CASRLRGNTEAFF.

This chain uses TRBV7-3 with TRBJ2-1; 7 nucleotides align to TRBD2. This CDR3 contains 13 residues. Germline-derived CDR1 and CDR2 are SGHTA and FQGTGA. V lost 5 bases to trimming and J lost 9 bases; unmatched junction nucleotides: 7. CDR3 DNA: TGTGCCAGCAGCGCGACTAGCTCTAGTGAGCAGTTCTTC. This translates into CASSATSSSEQFF.

The gene calls are TRBV4-3 and TRBJ2-3; 14 nucleotides line up with TRBD2. Per the germline V gene, CDR1 is LGHNA and CDR2 is YSLEER. J was trimmed by 2 bases and V by 0 bases; bases with no gene match: 1. This CDR3 has 17 amino acids. The CDR3 loop is CASSQEGLAGDTDTQYF. The CDR3 bases are TGCGCCAGCAGCCAAGAGGGACTAGCGGGAGACACAGATACGCAGTATTTT.

A single count supports this clone. This rearrangement joins TRBV3-1 (or the pseudogene TRBV3-2) to TRBJ2-7; D gene uncertain. Trimming left V 0 bases short and J 3 bases short, with 9 bases between. Germline CDR1 LGHDT, CDR2 YNNKEL (reference sequence). The length of the CDR3 is 14 residues. CDR3 sequence: CASSQDRQLYEQYF. DNA for the CDR3: TGTGCCAGCAGCCAAGATCGACAACTCTACGAGCAGTACTTC.

The V call is TRBV19, the J call TRBJ2-7; TRBD1 aligns across 10 bases. The CDR3 covers 16 residues. The V and J ends lost 7 bases and 9 bases, in that order; junction bases with no gene match: 18. Germline CDR1 and CDR2: LNHDA and SQIVND (reference sequence). The CDR3 protein is CASTPTKGDRGVAQYF. CDR3 in DNA: TGTGCCAGTACCCCAACGAAGGGGGACAGGGGAGTGGCGCAGTACTTC.

The V call is TRBV3-1 (or the pseudogene TRBV3-2), the J call TRBJ2-2, with 12 positions matching TRBD2. The CDR3 runs 16 residues. V lost 3 bases to trimming and J lost 4 bases; unmatched junction nucleotides: 3. From germline, CDR1 is LGHDT and CDR2 YNNKEL (reference sequence). The CDR3 DNA follows: TGTGCCAGCAGCCAGGGACTAGCGGGCCGCACCGGGGAGCTGTTTTTT. Translated: CASSQGLAGRTGELFF.